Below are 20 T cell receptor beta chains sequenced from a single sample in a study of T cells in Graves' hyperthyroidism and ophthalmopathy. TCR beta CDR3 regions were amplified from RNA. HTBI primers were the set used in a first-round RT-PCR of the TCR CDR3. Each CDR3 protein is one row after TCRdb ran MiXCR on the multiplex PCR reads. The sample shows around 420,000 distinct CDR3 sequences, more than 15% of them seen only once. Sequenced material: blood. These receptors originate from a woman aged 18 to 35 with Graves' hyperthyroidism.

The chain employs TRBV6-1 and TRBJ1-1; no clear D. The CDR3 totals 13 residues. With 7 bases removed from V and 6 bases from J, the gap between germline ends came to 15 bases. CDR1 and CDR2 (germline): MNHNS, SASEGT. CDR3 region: CASTPTDFSEAFF. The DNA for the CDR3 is TGTGCCAGCACCCCGACTGACTTCTCTGAAGCTTTCTTT.

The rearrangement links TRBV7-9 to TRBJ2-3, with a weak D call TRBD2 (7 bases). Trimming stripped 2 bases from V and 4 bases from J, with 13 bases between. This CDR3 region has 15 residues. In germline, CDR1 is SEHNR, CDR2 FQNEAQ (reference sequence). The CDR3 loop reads CASSLRRGAADTQYF. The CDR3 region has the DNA TGTGCCAGCAGCTTACGCCGGGGGGCAGCAGATACGCAGTATTTT.

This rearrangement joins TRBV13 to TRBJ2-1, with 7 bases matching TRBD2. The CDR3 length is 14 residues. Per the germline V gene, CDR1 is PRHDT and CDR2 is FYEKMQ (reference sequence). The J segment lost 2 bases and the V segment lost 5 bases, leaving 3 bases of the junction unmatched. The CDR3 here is CASSGGTTYNEQFF. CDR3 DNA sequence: TGTGCCAGCAGCGGCGGGACTACCTACAATGAGCAGTTCTTC.

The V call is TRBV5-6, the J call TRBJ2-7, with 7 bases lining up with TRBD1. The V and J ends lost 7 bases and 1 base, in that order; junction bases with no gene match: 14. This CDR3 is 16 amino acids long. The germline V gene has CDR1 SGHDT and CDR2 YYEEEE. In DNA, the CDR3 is TGTGCCAGCGCCACACACCGGGACAGTCCTTCCTACGAGCAGTACTTC. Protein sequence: CASATHRDSPSYEQYF.

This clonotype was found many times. CDR3 bases: TGTGCCAGCAGTGCCTTAGGGGGCGGTGACAGCAATCAGCCCCAGCATTTT. Translated, it gives CASSALGGGDSNQPQHF. V usage is TRBV6-1 and J usage is TRBJ1-5; 7 positions match TRBD1. J lost 1 base, V lost 4 bases, and 10 bases had no gene match. Germline V gives CDR1 MNHNS, CDR2 SASEGT. CDR3 length: 17 amino acids.

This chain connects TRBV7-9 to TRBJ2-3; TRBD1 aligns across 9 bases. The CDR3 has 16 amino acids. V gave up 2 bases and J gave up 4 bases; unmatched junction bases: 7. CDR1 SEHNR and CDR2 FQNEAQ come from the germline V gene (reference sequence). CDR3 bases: TGTGCCAGCAGCTTATTACAGGGGGCGATCGCAGATACGCAGTATTTT. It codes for CASSLLQGAIADTQYF.

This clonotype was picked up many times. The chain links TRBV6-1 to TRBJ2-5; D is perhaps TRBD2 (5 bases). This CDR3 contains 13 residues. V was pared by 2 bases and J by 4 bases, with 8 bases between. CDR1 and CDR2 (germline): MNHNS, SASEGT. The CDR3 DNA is TGTGCCAGCAGTGAAAGTGGGAGAGAGACCCAGTACTTC. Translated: CASSESGRETQYF.

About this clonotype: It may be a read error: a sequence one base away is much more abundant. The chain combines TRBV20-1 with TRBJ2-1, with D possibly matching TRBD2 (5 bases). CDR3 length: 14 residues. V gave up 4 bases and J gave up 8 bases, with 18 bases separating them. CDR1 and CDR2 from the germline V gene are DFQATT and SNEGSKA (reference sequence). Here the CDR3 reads CSAIPSGLRDEQFF. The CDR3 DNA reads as TGCAGTGCTATCCCCAGCGGCTTGAGGGATGAGCAGTTCTTC.

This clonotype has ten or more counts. The CDR3 DNA reads as TGCAGTGCTAGAACCGGGACAGGTCTCGGCGAGCAGTACTTC. It yields the protein CSARTGTGLGEQYF. The V and J genes are TRBV20-1 and TRBJ2-7; TRBD1 matches at 8 bases. After removal of 2 bases from V and 6 bases from J, the junction contained 9 bases not matched to a gene. This CDR3 spans 14 amino acids. Germline assignment: CDR1 DFQATT and CDR2 SNEGSKA (reference sequence).

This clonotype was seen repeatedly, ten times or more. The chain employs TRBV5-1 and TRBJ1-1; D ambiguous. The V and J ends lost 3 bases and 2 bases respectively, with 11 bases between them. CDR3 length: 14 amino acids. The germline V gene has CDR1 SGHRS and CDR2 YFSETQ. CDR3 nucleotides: TGCGCCAGCAGCTCCGGACCCGGCAACACTGAAGCTTTCTTT. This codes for CASSSGPGNTEAFF.

The CDR3 nucleotides are TGTGCCAGCAGCCCAGTTATGTTCTCTGGAAACACCATATATTTT. Translation: CASSPVMFSGNTIYF. The genes are TRBV3-1 and TRBJ1-3, with unresolved D. V was trimmed by 4 bases and J by 0 bases, leaving 10 bases between them. The germline gives CDR1 LGHDT, CDR2 YNNKEL (reference sequence). The CDR3 is 15 residues long. Drawing the rest from reference TRBV3-1 and TRBJ1-3, the complete variable domain is DTAVSQTPKYLVTQMGNDKSIKCEQNLGHDTMYWYKQDSKKFLKIMFSYNNKELIINETVPNRFSPKSPDKAHLNLHINSLELGDSAVYFCASSPVMFSGNTIYFGEGSWLTVV.

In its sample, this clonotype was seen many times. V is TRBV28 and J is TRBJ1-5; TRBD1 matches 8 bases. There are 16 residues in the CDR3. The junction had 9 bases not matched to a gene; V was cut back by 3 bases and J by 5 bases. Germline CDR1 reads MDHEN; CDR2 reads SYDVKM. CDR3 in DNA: TGTGCCAGCAGTTTTTGGGAGGACAGGGTTGATCAGCCCCAGCATTTT. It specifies CASSFWEDRVDQPQHF.

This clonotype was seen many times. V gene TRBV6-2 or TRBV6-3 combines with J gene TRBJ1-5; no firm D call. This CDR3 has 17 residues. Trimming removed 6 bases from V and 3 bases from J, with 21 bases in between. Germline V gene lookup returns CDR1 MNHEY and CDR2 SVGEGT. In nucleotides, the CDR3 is TGTGCCAGCAGCCCGGTAGGGTATTTGGGGAACAATCAGCCCCAGCATTTT. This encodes CASSPVGYLGNNQPQHF.

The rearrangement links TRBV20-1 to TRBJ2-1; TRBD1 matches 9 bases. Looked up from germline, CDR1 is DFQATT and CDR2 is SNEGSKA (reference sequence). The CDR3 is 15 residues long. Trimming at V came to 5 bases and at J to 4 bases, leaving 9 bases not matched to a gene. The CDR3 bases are TGCAGTGCTGCTTCCGGGACAGGGAAGTACAATGAGCAGTTCTTC. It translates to CSAASGTGKYNEQFF.

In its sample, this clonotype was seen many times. CDR3 nucleotide sequence: TGCAGTGCTCTCCGGGGTGGGGGGGACACTGAAGCTTTCTTT. It specifies CSALRGGGDTEAFF. V is TRBV20-1 and J is TRBJ1-1, with D perhaps matching TRBD1 (5 bases). V gave up 5 bases and J gave up 3 bases, with 16 bases separating them. Per germline, CDR1 DFQATT and CDR2 SNEGSKA (reference sequence). The CDR3 length is 14 residues.

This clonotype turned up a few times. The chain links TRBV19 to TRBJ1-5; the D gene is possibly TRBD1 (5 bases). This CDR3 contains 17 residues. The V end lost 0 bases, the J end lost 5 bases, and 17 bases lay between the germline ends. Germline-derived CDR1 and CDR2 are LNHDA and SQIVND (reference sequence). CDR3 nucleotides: TGTGCCAGTAGTATAGATCTGGGACCCCATACGTATCAGCCCCAGCATTTT. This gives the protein CASSIDLGPHTYQPQHF.

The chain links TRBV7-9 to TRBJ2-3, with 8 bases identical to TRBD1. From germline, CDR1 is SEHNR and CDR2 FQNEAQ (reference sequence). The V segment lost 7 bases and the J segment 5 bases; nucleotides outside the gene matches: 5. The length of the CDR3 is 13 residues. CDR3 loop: CASTDRAKDTQYF. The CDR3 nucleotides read TGTGCCAGCACGGACAGGGCCAAAGATACGCAGTATTTT.

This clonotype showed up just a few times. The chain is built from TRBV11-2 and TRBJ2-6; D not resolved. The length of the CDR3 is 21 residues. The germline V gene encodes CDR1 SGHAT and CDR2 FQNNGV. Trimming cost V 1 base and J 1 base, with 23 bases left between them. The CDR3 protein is CASSLVKFGRSKNSGANVLTF. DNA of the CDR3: TGTGCCAGCAGCTTAGTCAAATTTGGGCGGAGTAAAAATTCTGGGGCCAACGTCCTGACTTTC.

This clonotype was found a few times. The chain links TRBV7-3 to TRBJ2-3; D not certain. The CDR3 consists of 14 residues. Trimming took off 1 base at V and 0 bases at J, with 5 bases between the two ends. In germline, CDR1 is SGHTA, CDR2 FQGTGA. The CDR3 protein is CASSLIASTDTQYF. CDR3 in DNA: TGTGCCAGCAGCTTAATAGCTAGCACAGATACGCAGTATTTT.

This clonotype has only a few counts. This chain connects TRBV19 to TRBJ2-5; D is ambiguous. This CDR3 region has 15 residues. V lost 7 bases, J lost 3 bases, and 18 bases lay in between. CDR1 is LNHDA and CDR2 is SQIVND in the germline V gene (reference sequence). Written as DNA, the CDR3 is TGTGCCAGTACCCCTAACGGCGGAGAAAAAGAGACCCAGTACTTC. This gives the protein CASTPNGGEKETQYF.